The 32 T cell receptor beta chains below all came from one sample that was sequenced in a study of prognosis after radiotherapy for stage I lung cancer. The genomic DNA TCR beta CDR3 region underwent two rounds of multiplex PCR. The first PCR round targeted every TRBV and TRBJ gene with specific primers. TCRdb reanalysed the multiplex PCR reads using MiXCR and keeps one entry per CDR3 protein. Of some 25,000 distinct CDR3 sequences in the sample, 35% to 40% were seen once. The sample here was PBMCs, taken before or after stereotactic body radiation therapy (not recorded which). The receptors were sampled from a donor aged 50 or older with non-small cell lung cancer.

This chain links TRBV2 with TRBJ2-7; perhaps TRBD1 as D (6 bases). CDR3 length: 14 amino acids. Germline values: CDR1 SNHLY, CDR2 FYNNEI. With 7 bases removed from V and 1 base from J, the gap between germline ends came to 14 bases. CDR3 sequence (DNA): TGTGCCAGCATTCGCCGGACAGATTCCTACGAGCAGTACTTC. Translated: CASIRRTDSYEQYF.

The rearrangement links TRBV20-1 to TRBJ2-1, with unresolved D. Per the germline V gene, CDR1 is DFQATT and CDR2 is SNEGSKA (reference sequence). This CDR3 region has 15 residues. V was clipped by 5 bases and J by 5 bases, with 19 bases between them. CDR3 nucleotide sequence: TGCAGTGCTCAGAGTGGAAATAGTCCCCACAATGAGCAGTTCTTC. Amino acid sequence: CSAQSGNSPHNEQFF.

This clonotype was counted at least ten times. The genes are TRBV2 and TRBJ2-6; D gene uncertain. The CDR3 sequence is 15 residues long. Trimming left V 6 bases short and J 0 bases short, with 9 bases between. Germline CDR1 is SNHLY and CDR2 is FYNNEI. The CDR3 nucleotides are TGTGCCAGCAGCCAACCCCTCTCTGGGGCCAACGTCCTGACTTTC. This sequence encodes CASSQPLSGANVLTF. The full variable domain, completed using reference TRBV2 and TRBJ2-6, is EPEVTQTPSHQVTQMGQEVILRCVPISNHLYFYWYRQILGQKVEFLVSFYNNEISEKSEIFDDQFSVERPDGSNFTLKIRSTKLEDSAMYFCASSQPLSGANVLTFGAGSRLTVL.

This clonotype was seen a handful of times. A much larger clone differs by one base, so this may be a read error. This chain uses TRBV6-2 or TRBV6-3 with TRBJ2-5; a possible D gene is TRBD2 (5 bases). CDR3 length: 14 amino acids. Germline V CDR1 and CDR2: MNHEY, SVGEGT. CDR3 protein: CASMRAKYQETQHF. The CDR3 coding sequence is TGTGCCAGTATGAGGGCCAAGTACCAAGAGACCCAGCACTTC.

This clonotype has a count of ten or more. The V gene is TRBV2, the J gene TRBJ1-2; D is unresolved. V was cut by 7 bases and J by 3 bases, with 12 bases left in between. The germline CDR1 and CDR2 sequences are SNHLY and FYNNEI. This CDR3 has 13 amino acids. This CDR3 is CASIRTVYYGYTF. The CDR3 region has the DNA TGTGCCAGCATCAGGACGGTCTACTATGGCTACACCTTC.

This chain connects TRBV11-3 to TRBJ2-7; TRBD1 agrees at 7 bases. After removal of 1 base from V and 6 bases from J, the junction contained 3 bases not matched to a gene. The CDR3 covers 13 residues. CDR1 is SGHNT and CDR2 is YENEEA in the germline V gene. CDR3 residues: CASSLVHRGEQYF. The CDR3 DNA reads as TGTGCCAGCAGCTTAGTTCACAGGGGCGAGCAGTACTTC.

This clonotype has ten or more counts. The V gene is TRBV5-1, the J gene TRBJ2-5; D is undetermined. V shed 0 bases and J shed 0 bases, with 9 bases lying between them. The CDR3 covers 15 residues. CDR1 SGHRS and CDR2 YFSETQ come from the germline V gene. The DNA of the CDR3 is TGCGCCAGCAGCTTGGTCGGGCAGTACCAAGAGACCCAGTACTTC. Its protein product is CASSLVGQYQETQYF.

This clonotype was detected ten times or more. The chain carries TRBV19 and TRBJ2-7; D may be TRBD2 (6 bases). V was trimmed by 9 bases and J by 4 bases, leaving 16 bases between them. Germline-derived CDR1 and CDR2 are LNHDA and SQIVND (reference sequence). The CDR3 covers 13 residues. CDR3 in DNA: TGTGCCAGCGGGGCGGGGAGAGGGTACGAGCAGTACTTC. Protein sequence: CASGAGRGYEQYF.

This clonotype was seen many times. The rearrangement joins TRBV10-2 to TRBJ1-1, with TRBD1 matching over 8 bases. Germline V CDR1 and CDR2: WSHSY, SAAADI. V dropped 7 bases and J dropped 4; count of bases not matched to a gene: 5. This CDR3 comprises 13 residues. DNA of the CDR3: TGCGCCAGCACTGGACAGGGCCCCACTGAAGCTTTCTTT. Translated, it gives CASTGQGPTEAFF.

This clonotype was counted at least ten times. V gene TRBV20-1 combines with J gene TRBJ2-7, with 7 bases fitting TRBD1. CDR3 length equals 14 residues. Trimming at V came to 2 bases and at J to 2 bases, leaving 6 bases not matched to a gene. Germline loops: CDR1 DFQATT, CDR2 SNEGSKA (reference sequence). For the CDR3, the DNA is TGCAGTGCTAGACCCCGGGACAGTCCCTACGAGCAGTACTTC. It specifies CSARPRDSPYEQYF.

This clonotype was observed at least ten times. The chain is built from TRBV24-1 and TRBJ1-2; D remains ambiguous. The V gene lost 2 bases and the J gene lost 7 bases, with 7 bases spanning the gap. The CDR3 loop spans 12 amino acids. Germline CDR1 KGHDR, CDR2 SFDVKD. This CDR3 reads CATSDSARGYTF. CDR3 sequence (DNA): TGTGCCACCAGTGATTCCGCCCGTGGCTACACCTTC.

This clonotype was recorded many times. The chain is built from TRBV11-3 and TRBJ2-5; D not resolved. CDR1 and CDR2 from the germline V gene are SGHNT and YENEEA. V was trimmed by 5 bases and J by 5 bases, leaving 9 bases between them. CDR3 length: 12 amino acids. CDR3 region: CASSPARETQYF. CDR3 sequence (DNA): TGTGCCAGCAGCCCAGCGAGGGAGACCCAGTACTTC.

This chain links TRBV5-1 with TRBJ1-6; tentatively, D is TRBD1 (5 bases). Germline V lookup: CDR1 SGHRS, CDR2 YFSETQ. This CDR3 comprises 15 residues. Trimming removed 3 bases from V and 3 bases from J, with 10 bases in between. The CDR3 protein is CASSSTELYNSPLHF. The CDR3 bases are TGCGCCAGCAGCTCGACAGAGCTCTATAATTCACCCCTCCACTTT.

As for this clonotype: An end of the junction does not agree with germline; a read error may underlie this. V usage is TRBV12-5 and J usage is TRBJ1-5, with D possibly matching TRBD1 (6 bases). The CDR3 consists of 18 residues. CDR1 and CDR2 from the germline V gene are LGHNT and FRNRAP. The CDR3 is CAGGLITVQGISNQPQHF. CDR3 nucleotides: TGTGCTGGTGGTTTGATAACAGTACAGGGAATTAGCAATCAGCCCCAGCATTTT.

This clonotype was detected ten times or more. V gene TRBV12-3 or TRBV12-4 combines with J gene TRBJ1-4; 8 nucleotides line up with TRBD1. The junction had 2 bases not matched to a gene; V was cut back by 4 bases and J by 7 bases. This CDR3 has 13 amino acids. The DNA for the CDR3 is TGTGCCAGCAGTTGGGACAGGCTTGAAAAACTGTTTTTT. Protein product: CASSWDRLEKLFF.

A word on this clonotype: Since a much larger clone is just one base distant, this may be a read error. This rearrangement joins TRBV18 to TRBJ1-3; tentatively, D is TRBD1 (6 bases). Germline V lookup: CDR1 KGHSH, CDR2 LQKENI. There are 17 residues in the CDR3. CDR3 amino acids: CASSPPLGTISGNTTYF. The CDR3 nucleotides read TGTGCCAGCTCACCGCCCCTAGGGACAATCTCTGGAAACACCACATATTTT. Full variable domain (outside the CDR3, taken from reference TRBV18 and TRBJ1-3): NAGVMQNPRHLVRRRGQEARLRCSPMKGHSHVYWYRQLPEEGLKFMVYLQKENIIDESGMPKERFSAEFPKEGPSILRIQQVVRGDSAAYFCASSPPLGTISGNTTYFGEGSWLTVV.

This clonotype was found many times. The chain's CDR3 is CASSLKRESDTQYF. CDR3 nucleotide sequence: TGTGCCAGCAGCCTGAAGCGGGAGTCAGATACGCAGTATTTT. The gene calls are TRBV7-2 and TRBJ2-3, with 8 bases identical to TRBD2. Germline trimming cut 5 bases from V and 4 bases from J; bases unmatched to any gene: 5. CDR1 SGHTA and CDR2 FQGNSA come from the germline V gene. The CDR3 runs to 14 residues.

This clonotype was seen many times. The chain has TRBV2 and TRBJ1-1, with 8 bases identical to TRBD1. Looked up from germline, CDR1 is SNHLY and CDR2 is FYNNEI. This CDR3 region has 14 residues. With 4 bases clipped from V and 3 bases from J, the junction kept 4 bases outside the gene matches. This chain's CDR3 is CASSVRQGYTEAFF. Written as DNA, the CDR3 is TGTGCCAGCAGTGTGAGACAGGGGTACACTGAAGCTTTCTTT.

V usage is TRBV6-4 and J usage is TRBJ2-3; 10 bases agree with TRBD1. This CDR3 is 14 amino acids long. Germline CDR1 MRHNA, CDR2 SNTAGT. With V trimmed by 6 bases and J by 5 bases, 5 bases remained unmatched. The CDR3 protein is CASSLTGGEDTQYF. CDR3 DNA sequence: TGTGCCAGCAGCCTGACAGGGGGCGAAGATACGCAGTATTTT.

This clonotype was counted at least ten times. The rearrangement links TRBV9 to TRBJ2-6, with unresolved D. The germline CDR1 and CDR2 sequences are SGDLS and YYNGEE. The V gene lost 3 bases and the J gene lost 2 bases, with 15 bases spanning the gap. The CDR3 consists of 17 residues. DNA of the CDR3: TGTGCCAGCAGCGCCCCTGCGTTCGAAGCTGGGGCCAACGTCCTGACTTTC. Its protein product is CASSAPAFEAGANVLTF.

Points on this clonotype: A much larger clone differs by one base, so this may be a read error. The CDR3 sequence is CANSQGYDYGYTF. DNA of the CDR3: TGTGCCAACTCACAGGGATACGACTATGGCTACACCTTC. The rearrangement joins TRBV18 to TRBJ1-2; TRBD1 might be the D (6 bases). Germline loops: CDR1 KGHSH, CDR2 LQKENI. The CDR3 covers 13 residues.

Concerning this clonotype: One junction end does not reproduce the germline sequence, and a read error may be involved. The chain employs TRBV12-3 or TRBV12-4 and TRBJ1-5, with TRBD1 identical over 8 bases. The CDR3 totals 15 residues. This CDR3 reads CASSLRGQCNHPQHF. CDR3 nucleotides: TGTGCCAGCAGTCTCAGGGGGCAGTGCAATCATCCCCAGCATTTT.

Comment on this clonotype: A far larger clone lies a single base away; this is likely a read error. The chain uses TRBV6-6 and TRBJ1-1; D call uncertain. V lost 10 bases and J 6 bases, leaving 12 bases between the germline ends. Germline CDR1 and CDR2: MNHNY and SVGAGI (reference sequence). The CDR3 extends over 11 amino acids. The CDR3 here is CATFKGAEAFF. DNA for the CDR3: TGTGCCACGTTTAAGGGCGCTGAAGCTTTCTTT.

As regards this clonotype: A far more abundant clone sits one base away, making this likely a read error. The chain joins TRBV6-8 to TRBJ2-2; TRBD2 matches at 14 bases. The CDR3 consists of 15 residues. Looked up from germline, CDR1 is MNHGY and CDR2 is SAAAGT. The J segment lost 9 bases and the V segment lost 6 bases, leaving 6 bases of the junction unmatched. CDR3 loop: CASRTSGRAAWELFF. Here the CDR3 DNA reads TGTGCCAGCAGGACTAGCGGGAGGGCAGCCTGGGAGCTGTTTTTT.

The chain joins TRBV20-1 to TRBJ1-2; 10 bases map to TRBD1. The CDR3 sequence is 12 residues long. V lost 8 bases and J lost 6; bases outside the gene matches: 6. CDR1 DFQATT and CDR2 SNEGSKA come from the germline V gene (reference sequence). CDR3 coding DNA: TGCAGTCCGGGACAGGGGATAGATGGCTACACCTTC. Translated, it gives CSPGQGIDGYTF.

In this sample, this clonotype turned up many times. Here the CDR3 DNA reads TGCGCCAGCAGCTCCGTTTTAGACTATGGCTACACCTTC. Protein: CASSSVLDYGYTF. The chain has TRBV5-1 and TRBJ1-2, with no clear D. Germline V gene sequence: CDR1 SGHRS, CDR2 YFSETQ. Trimming took off 3 bases at V and 3 bases at J, with 9 bases between the two ends. The CDR3 is 13 amino acids.

Many counts were recorded for this clonotype. The chain has TRBV20-1 and TRBJ2-1; 9 bases map to TRBD2. V shed 5 bases, J shed 8 bases, and the junction held 16 bases outside the gene matches. CDR1 is DFQATT, CDR2 SNEGSKA, per germline (reference sequence). The CDR3 totals 16 residues. DNA of the CDR3: TGCAGTGCTCCCCCAATGCTAGCGGGAAAGGGTGATGAGCAGTTCTTC. This codes for CSAPPMLAGKGDEQFF.

At least ten counts were recorded for this clonotype. V and J are TRBV5-1 and TRBJ2-6; D tentatively reads TRBD1 or TRBD2 (5 bases each). The CDR3 runs 16 residues. The germline CDR1 and CDR2 sequences are SGHRS and YFSETQ. V gave up 0 bases and J gave up 0 bases, with 7 bases separating them. The CDR3 DNA follows: TGCGCCAGCAGCTTGGGGGGGAGCTCTGGGGCCAACGTCCTGACTTTC. Translating it yields CASSLGGSSGANVLTF.

Worth noting for this clonotype: This may come from a read error, since a much larger clone is one base off. The rearrangement uses TRBV6-1 and TRBJ1-2, with D unclear. Germline CDR1 is MNHNS and CDR2 is SASEGT. V was pared by 5 bases and J by 6 bases, with 19 bases between. The CDR3 is 15 residues long. The CDR3 region has the DNA TGTGCCAGCAGTCAACTTGCCGAAGGGTGCCATGGCTACACCTTC. It encodes CASSQLAEGCHGYTF.

The J gene is TRBJ1-6, the V gene TRBV11-1; unclear D gene. CDR1 SGHAT and CDR2 FQDESV come from the germline V gene (reference sequence). This CDR3 comprises 13 residues. V dropped 4 bases and J dropped 6 bases, with 7 bases sitting between them. The CDR3 DNA reads as TGTGCCAGCAGCTCAGGTTCTAATTCACCCCTCCACTTT. Protein sequence: CASSSGSNSPLHF.

This clonotype was counted many times. The chain links TRBV20-1 to TRBJ2-1; tentative D call: TRBD2 (6 bases). This CDR3 has 15 amino acids. Germline lookup yields CDR1 DFQATT and CDR2 SNEGSKA (reference sequence). V was cut by 0 bases and J by 3 bases, with 12 bases left in between. CDR3 in amino acids: CSARDPSGFYNEQFF. The DNA of the CDR3 is TGCAGTGCTAGAGATCCCAGCGGGTTCTACAATGAGCAGTTCTTC.

Note on this clonotype: A far more abundant clone sits one base away, making this likely a read error. CDR3: CSTCDLSERPQHF. The CDR3 coding sequence is TGTTCCACCTGCGACCTTAGCGAGAGGCCCCAGCATTTT. This chain connects TRBV6-2 or TRBV6-3 to TRBJ1-5; D gene uncertain. Germline CDR1 reads MNHEY; CDR2 reads SVGEGT. This CDR3 is 13 amino acids long.